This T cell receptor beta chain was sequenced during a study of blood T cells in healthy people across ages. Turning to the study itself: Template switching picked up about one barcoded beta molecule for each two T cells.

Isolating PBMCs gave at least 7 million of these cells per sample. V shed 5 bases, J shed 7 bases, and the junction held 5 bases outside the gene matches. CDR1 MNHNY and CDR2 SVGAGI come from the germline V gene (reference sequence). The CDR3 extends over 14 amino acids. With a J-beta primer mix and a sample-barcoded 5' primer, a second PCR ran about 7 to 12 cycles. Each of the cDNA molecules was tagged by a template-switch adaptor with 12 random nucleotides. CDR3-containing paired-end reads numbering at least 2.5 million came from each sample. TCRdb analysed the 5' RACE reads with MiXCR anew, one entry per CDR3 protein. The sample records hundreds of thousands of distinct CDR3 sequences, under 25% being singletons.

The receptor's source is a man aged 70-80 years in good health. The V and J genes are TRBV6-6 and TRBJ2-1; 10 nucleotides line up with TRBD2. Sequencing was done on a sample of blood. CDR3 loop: CASSDYSGRNEQFF. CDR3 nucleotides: TGTGCCAGCAGTGACTATAGCGGGAGGAATGAGCAGTTCTTC.